This TCR beta chain was documented in a study of cytomegalovirus exposure and HLA in healthy donors. Amplification used 60 Vbeta primers and 13 Jbeta primers. Clones were read by immunoSEQ multiplex PCR, and TCRdb kept only the in-frame ones, dropping some. The sample shows about 150,000 clones, less than 85% of them seen only once. Remarks on this clone: Its antigen is not identified.

Study-level results: Most TCR sequences were uncommon, yet certain public TCRs appeared in many donors.

The V gene end was trimmed by 3 bases and the J gene end by 6 bases; junction bases not matched to a gene: 3. The CDR3 extends over 12 amino acids. Germline CDR1 is SGDLS and CDR2 is YYNGEE. The chain carries TRBV9 and TRBJ2-7, with TRBD1 identical over 7 bases. The sequenced sample consisted of PBMCs. The sequence derives from a man younger than 30 in good health and CMV-seronegative. The CDR3 here is CASSGGDSEQYF. The CDR3, as DNA: TGTGCCAGCAGCGGAGGGGACAGCGAGCAGTACTTC.